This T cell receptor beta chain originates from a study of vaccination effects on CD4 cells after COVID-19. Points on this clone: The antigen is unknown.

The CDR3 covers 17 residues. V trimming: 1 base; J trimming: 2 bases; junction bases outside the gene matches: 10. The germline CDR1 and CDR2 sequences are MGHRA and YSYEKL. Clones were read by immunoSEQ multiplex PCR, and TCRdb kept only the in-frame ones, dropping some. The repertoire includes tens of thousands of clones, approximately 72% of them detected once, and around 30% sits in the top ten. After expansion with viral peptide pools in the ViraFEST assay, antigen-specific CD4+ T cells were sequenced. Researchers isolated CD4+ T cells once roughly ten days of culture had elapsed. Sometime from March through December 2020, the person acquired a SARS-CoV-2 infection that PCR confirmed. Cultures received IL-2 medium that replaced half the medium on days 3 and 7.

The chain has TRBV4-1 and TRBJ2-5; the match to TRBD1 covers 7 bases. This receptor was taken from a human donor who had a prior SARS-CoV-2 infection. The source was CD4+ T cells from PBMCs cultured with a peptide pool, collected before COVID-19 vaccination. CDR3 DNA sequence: TGCGCCAGCAGCCAAGGCGGAACGAGGGACAGACAAGAGACCCAGTACTTC. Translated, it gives CASSQGGTRDRQETQYF.